A single sample is the source of the 14 T cell receptor beta chains below, sequenced in a study of cytomegalovirus exposure and HLA in healthy donors. Primers: 60 Vbeta forward and 13 Jbeta reverse. Assay: immunoSEQ multiplex PCR; the TCRdb copy retains only in-frame clones and omits some. The sample consists of 150,000 to 200,000 clones, approximately 85% of them appearing once. The sequencing input was PBMCs. These receptors were obtained from a man between 18 and 35 years old in good health and CMV-seropositive.

The chain joins TRBV19 to TRBJ2-7, with D perhaps matching TRBD2 (5 bases). Germline CDR1 reads LNHDA; CDR2 reads SQIVND (reference sequence). Trimming removed 0 bases at V and 5 bases at J, with 11 bases between. The CDR3 runs to 14 residues. Written as DNA, the CDR3 is TGTGCCAGTAGTATAGAACCGAGGGTCCACGAGCAGTACTTC. Amino acids: CASSIEPRVHEQYF.

This chain uses TRBV2 with TRBJ1-1; the D gene is possibly TRBD1 (6 bases). This CDR3 is built from 17 residues. From germline, CDR1 is SNHLY and CDR2 FYNNEI. With 6 bases removed from V and 0 bases from J, the gap between germline ends came to 20 bases. In nucleotides, the CDR3 is TGTGCCAGCAGGGGGCTGGGACACTTGCGGGTGAACACTGAAGCTTTCTTT. Translating gives CASRGLGHLRVNTEAFF.

The chain uses TRBV7-9 and TRBJ2-4, with 13 nucleotides matching TRBD2. J was trimmed by 0 bases and V by 5 bases; bases with no gene match: 4. CDR1 and CDR2 (germline): SEHNR, FQNEAQ (reference sequence). The CDR3 length is 17 residues. The DNA of the CDR3 is TGTGCCAGCAGCCGGACTAGCGGGGGTCTAGCCAAAAACATTCAGTACTTC. It is translated as CASSRTSGGLAKNIQYF.

The rearrangement uses TRBV29-1 and TRBJ2-1; 8 bases map to TRBD1. J lost 8 bases, V lost 7 bases, and 7 bases had no gene match. The CDR3 is 12 residues long. Looked up from germline, CDR1 is SQVTM and CDR2 is ANQGSEA. The CDR3 protein is CSAQGTGYEQFF. CDR3 bases: TGCAGCGCCCAAGGGACAGGCTATGAGCAGTTCTTC.

The rearrangement joins TRBV11-2 to TRBJ2-4; D unclear. V dropped 3 bases and J dropped 8 bases, with 11 bases sitting between them. Per germline, CDR1 SGHAT and CDR2 FQNNGV. CDR3 length: 13 amino acids. CDR3 nucleotides: TGTGCCAGCAGCTTTTTTCAGGCGCACATTCAGTACTTC. Translation gives CASSFFQAHIQYF.

This chain links TRBV30 with TRBJ2-3; a possible D gene is TRBD2 (6 bases). CDR1 and CDR2 from the germline V gene are GTSNPN and SVGIG (reference sequence). There are 13 residues in the CDR3. The germline V and J ends were trimmed by 3 bases and 5 bases, with 12 bases remaining between them. CDR3 region: CAWSAGGVDTQYF. The CDR3 DNA sequence: TGTGCCTGGAGCGCAGGAGGGGTAGATACGCAGTATTTT.

The CDR3 here is CASSIPSGRTSGGPNTGELFF. CDR3 nucleotides: TGTGCCAGTAGTATTCCTTCGGGTCGGACTAGCGGGGGTCCGAACACCGGGGAGCTGTTTTTT. The chain combines TRBV19 with TRBJ2-2; 13 nucleotides line up with TRBD2. The CDR3 extends over 21 amino acids. Germline CDR1 and CDR2: LNHDA and SQIVND (reference sequence). J was trimmed by 0 bases and V by 3 bases; bases with no gene match: 13. Full variable domain (outside the CDR3, taken from reference TRBV19 and TRBJ2-2): DGGITQSPKYLFRKEGQNVTLSCEQNLNHDAMYWYRQDPGQGLRLIYYSQIVNDFQKGDIAEGYSVSREKKESFPLTVTSAQKNPTAFYLCASSIPSGRTSGGPNTGELFFGEGSRLTVL.

V gene TRBV28 combines with J gene TRBJ2-4; 8 bases fit TRBD1. Germline assignment: CDR1 MDHEN and CDR2 SYDVKM. The CDR3 runs 18 residues. Unmatched junction bases numbered 16, after V lost 5 bases and J lost 4 bases. This chain's CDR3 is CASSKFIQTGASKNIQYF. For the CDR3, the DNA is TGTGCCAGCAGTAAGTTTATTCAGACAGGGGCCTCAAAAAACATTCAGTACTTC.

The V call is TRBV7-9, the J call TRBJ2-3; a possible D gene is TRBD1 (5 bases). The V gene lost 5 bases and the J gene lost 8 bases, with 26 bases spanning the gap. CDR3 size: 17 residues. Germline V gene sequence: CDR1 SEHNR, CDR2 FQNEAQ (reference sequence). DNA for the CDR3: TGTGCCAGCAGCGAAAGTCGACAGCCCACTTGTTCAGGTACGCAGTATTTT. Translated, it gives CASSESRQPTCSGTQYF.

The V and J genes are TRBV5-1 and TRBJ1-3; possibly TRBD1 for D (5 bases). V was clipped by 0 bases and J by 0 bases, with 10 bases between them. The CDR3 extends over 16 amino acids. Germline CDR1 SGHRS, CDR2 YFSETQ. In nucleotides, the CDR3 is TGCGCCAGCAGCTTGGCCGGGGGGATCTCTGGAAACACCATATATTTT. It specifies CASSLAGGISGNTIYF. Drawing the rest from reference TRBV5-1 and TRBJ1-3, the complete variable domain is KAGVTQTPRYLIKTRGQQVTLSCSPISGHRSVSWYQQTPGQGLQFLFEYFSETQRNKGNFPGRFSGRQFSNSRSEMNVSTLELGDSALYLCASSLAGGISGNTIYFGEGSWLTVV.

V usage is TRBV2 and J usage is TRBJ2-2; 8 nucleotides match TRBD2. Looked up from germline, CDR1 is SNHLY and CDR2 is FYNNEI. The CDR3 runs to 15 residues. J gave up 1 base and V 2 bases, and 0 bases lay outside the gene matches. This chain's CDR3 is CASSETSGNTGELFF. The CDR3 region has the DNA TGTGCCAGCAGTGAAACTAGCGGGAACACCGGGGAGCTGTTTTTT.

On this clone itself: At one end the junction does not follow the germline gene, possibly because of a read error. The J gene is TRBJ1-1, the V gene TRBV7-9; D is perhaps TRBD1 (5 bases). CDR3 length: 12 amino acids. Germline CDR1 reads SEHNR; CDR2 reads FQNEAQ (reference sequence). CDR3 protein: CSSSPVQVEAFF. For the CDR3, the DNA is TGTTCCAGCAGCCCAGTACAGGTTGAAGCTTTCTTT.

The chain couples TRBV9 to TRBJ2-5, with 8 bases that match TRBD1. Germline V gives CDR1 SGDLS, CDR2 YYNGEE. V dropped 4 bases and J dropped 3; count of bases not matched to a gene: 8. This CDR3 has 15 residues. The CDR3 coding sequence is TGTGCCAGCAGCAAGCGGACAGGGACAGAAGAGACCCAGTACTTC. Protein: CASSKRTGTEETQYF.

The chain uses TRBV2 and TRBJ2-1; perhaps TRBD2 as D (6 bases). Germline V lookup: CDR1 SNHLY, CDR2 FYNNEI. Trimming removed 6 bases at V and 8 bases at J, with 17 bases between. This CDR3 comprises 14 residues. CDR3 bases: TGTGCCAGCAGAGCTAGCGTAATTGGGGATGAGCAGTTCTTC. This codes for CASRASVIGDEQFF.